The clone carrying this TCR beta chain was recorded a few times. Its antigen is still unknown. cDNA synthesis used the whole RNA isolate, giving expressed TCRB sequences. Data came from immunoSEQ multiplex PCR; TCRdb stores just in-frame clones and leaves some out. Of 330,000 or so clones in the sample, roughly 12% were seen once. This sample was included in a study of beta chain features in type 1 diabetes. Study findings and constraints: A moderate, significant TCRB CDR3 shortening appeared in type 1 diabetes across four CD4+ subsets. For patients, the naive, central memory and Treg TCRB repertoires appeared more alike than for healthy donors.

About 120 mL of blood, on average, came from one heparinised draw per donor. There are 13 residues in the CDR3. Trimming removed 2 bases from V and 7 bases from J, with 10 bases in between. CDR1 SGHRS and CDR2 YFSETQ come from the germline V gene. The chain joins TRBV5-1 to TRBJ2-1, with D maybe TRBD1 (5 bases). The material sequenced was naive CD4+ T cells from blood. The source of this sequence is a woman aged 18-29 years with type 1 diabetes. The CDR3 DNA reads TGCGCCAGCAGCTTCCAGGGAAATAATGAGCAGTTCTTC. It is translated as CASSFQGNNEQFF.